This TCR beta chain was recorded in a study of CD8 T cells in Susac syndrome. Germline V lookup: CDR1 MNHEY, CDR2 SMNVEV (reference sequence). V lost 5 bases to trimming and J lost 7 bases; unmatched junction nucleotides: 4. The CDR3 spans 12 residues. Sequencing of TCR beta was carried out in blood CD8+ and CD4+ T cells. As controls, healthy donors matched for age and sex were used. When the RNA was reverse transcribed, random hexamers were used with an input of about 0.45 to 1 ug. It was immunoSEQ multiplex PCR that amplified TCR beta CDR3 across 54 Vbeta and 13 Jbeta. Each CDR3 protein gets one entry after TCRdb re-called the immunoSEQ multiplex PCR reads with MiXCR. The sample lists some 180,000 distinct CDR3 sequences, roughly 94% occurring once.

This TCR derives from a human donor in good health. The rearrangement uses TRBV27 and TRBJ2-7; 8 bases are shared with TRBD2. The material sequenced was CD4+ T cells from PBMCs. The CDR3 reads CASSHREGEQYF. The DNA for the CDR3 is TGTGCCAGCAGTCACCGGGAGGGGGAGCAGTACTTC.